Listed here are 19 T cell receptor beta chains from one sample, sequenced in a study of radiation and T cells in renal cell carcinoma (dated by TCRdb to 2018 to 2020). The sample's time point label, in plain terms: baseline pretreatment blood. According to the study, the label for this sample's treatment or condition signals: 15 Gy SBRT to primary tumor, nephrectomy 4 weeks later. Library construction relied on the immunoSEQ multiplex PCR assay. As stored in TCRdb, this immuneACCESS dataset retains in-frame rearrangements with V and J assigned. A fraction of the clones does not appear; measured against another copy, unresolved V genes explain less than half of the discrepancy, and the remainder lacks a known reason. A total of about 49,000 clones appear in this sample, about 83% of them only once. The ten largest clones take up 30% to 35% of the sample. Sequenced material: blood, taken from a patient whose treatment included radiotherapy and nephrectomy. These receptors came from a woman between 70 and 85 years old with renal cell carcinoma.

The rearrangement joins TRBV10-3 to TRBJ2-5, with a possible D match to TRBD1 (6 bases). Per germline, CDR1 ENHRY and CDR2 SYGVKD. Trimming took off 6 bases at V and 1 base at J, with 21 bases between the two ends. This CDR3 comprises 17 residues. This chain's CDR3 is CAISSRVGARGQETQYF. The CDR3 DNA reads TGTGCCATCAGCAGCCGAGTGGGGGCCCGGGGCCAAGAGACCCAGTACTTC.

The chain carries TRBV27 and TRBJ1-5; no reliable D call. Germline loops: CDR1 MNHEY, CDR2 SMNVEV (reference sequence). The CDR3 loop spans 13 amino acids. V lost 5 bases, J lost 7 bases, and 12 bases lay in between. The CDR3 spells CASSDAGLQPQHF. In DNA, the CDR3 is TGTGCCAGCAGTGACGCTGGACTCCAGCCCCAGCATTTT.

The chain combines TRBV5-1 with TRBJ2-3; tentatively, D is TRBD2 (6 bases). CDR3 length: 18 amino acids. Germline CDR1 reads SGHRS; CDR2 reads YFSETQ. Deletions cut 3 bases from V and 4 bases from J, with 24 bases between. The CDR3 region is CASSSLTPGVLSADTQYF. For the CDR3, the DNA is TGCGCCAGCAGCTCCCTCACCCCGGGAGTCCTTTCCGCAGATACGCAGTATTTT.

The J gene is TRBJ2-3, the V gene TRBV7-2; 7 nucleotides line up with TRBD1. This CDR3 comprises 14 residues. Germline CDR1 is SGHTA and CDR2 is FQGNSA. Trimming cost V 4 bases and J 4 bases; bases outside gene matches: 5. The CDR3 sequence is CASSSDQGADTQYF. In nucleotides, the CDR3 is TGTGCCAGCAGCTCGGACCAGGGGGCAGATACGCAGTATTTT. Variable domain in full (rest from reference TRBV7-2 and TRBJ2-3): GAGVSQSPSNKVTEKGKDVELRCDPISGHTALYWYRQSLGQGLEFLIYFQGNSAPDKSGLPSDRFSAERTGGSVSTLTIQRTQQEDSAVYLCASSSDQGADTQYFGPGTRLTVL.

This clone was seen once. The gene calls are TRBV14 and TRBJ1-2; D possibly corresponds to TRBD1 (5 bases). The CDR3 runs to 13 residues. V lost 5 bases and J lost 5, with 12 bases in between. From germline, CDR1 is SGHDN and CDR2 FVKESK. The CDR3 DNA follows: TGTGCCAGCAGCTCGGCCAGGGAGTATGGCTACACCTTC. As protein: CASSSAREYGYTF.

V is TRBV14 and J is TRBJ2-1, with D tentatively TRBD2 (5 bases). CDR1 SGHDN and CDR2 FVKESK come from the germline V gene. The V and J ends lost 0 bases and 0 bases respectively, with 12 bases between them. This CDR3 is 17 amino acids long. The CDR3 region is CASSQDQRWSSYNEQFF. CDR3 nucleotides: TGTGCCAGCAGCCAAGATCAGCGGTGGAGCTCCTACAATGAGCAGTTCTTC.

CDR3 DNA: TGTGCCAGCAGCCGACCAGATCGAGGGGCCAAAAACATTCAGTACTTC. Protein sequence: CASSRPDRGAKNIQYF. The chain joins TRBV7-9 to TRBJ2-4; a weak D match, TRBD2 (5 bases). CDR1 and CDR2 (germline): SEHNR, FQNEAQ (reference sequence). The CDR3 is 16 amino acids. The V and J ends lost 5 bases and 1 base respectively, with 15 bases between them.

J is TRBJ1-1 and V is TRBV7-8; D not certain. V was cut by 1 base and J by 0 bases, with 12 bases left in between. Germline assignment: CDR1 SGHVS and CDR2 FQNEAQ. The CDR3 extends over 16 amino acids. The CDR3 sequence is CASSLGSGSVNTEAFF. CDR3 in DNA: TGTGCCAGCAGCTTAGGATCGGGAAGCGTGAACACTGAAGCTTTCTTT. The full variable domain, rest sourced from reference TRBV7-8 and TRBJ1-1, is GAGVSQSPRYKVAKRGQDVALRCDPISGHVSLFWYQQALGQGPEFLTYFQNEAQLDKSGLPSDRFFAERPEGSVSTLKIQRTQQEDSAVYLCASSLGSGSVNTEAFFGQGTRLTVV.

This chain links TRBV4-2 with TRBJ1-4; D is possibly TRBD1 (5 bases). From germline, CDR1 is LGHNA and CDR2 YNFKEQ. The V and J ends lost 4 bases and 5 bases respectively, with 11 bases between them. The CDR3 contains 14 residues. CDR3 loop: CASSLGQGNEKLFF. CDR3 bases: TGTGCCAGCAGCCTGGGGCAAGGCAATGAAAAACTGTTTTTT.

J is TRBJ2-3 and V is TRBV7-9; 14 bases are shared with TRBD2. This CDR3 is 18 amino acids long. Germline V CDR1 and CDR2: SEHNR, FQNEAQ (reference sequence). V dropped 4 bases and J dropped 5; count of bases not matched to a gene: 11. CDR3 amino acids: CASSSTTGLAGELDTQYF. The CDR3 nucleotides read TGTGCCAGCAGCTCAACGACGGGACTAGCGGGAGAGTTAGATACGCAGTATTTT.

The V and J genes are TRBV5-1 and TRBJ1-2; no clear D gene. The CDR3 is made up of 13 amino acids. Germline CDR1 is SGHRS and CDR2 is YFSETQ. Trimming left V 1 base short and J 0 bases short, with 4 bases between. The DNA for the CDR3 is TGCGCCAGCAGCTTGAACACTAACTATGGCTACACCTTC. It encodes CASSLNTNYGYTF.

V and J are TRBV7-8 and TRBJ1-5, with D perhaps TRBD1 (5 bases). Trimming removed 5 bases from V and 4 bases from J, with 18 bases in between. The CDR3 totals 16 residues. In germline, CDR1 is SGHVS, CDR2 FQNEAQ. The CDR3 DNA is TGTGCCAGCAGCCTAACCGGGGGGGTACCTAATCAGCCCCAGCATTTT. Amino acids: CASSLTGGVPNQPQHF.

This clone was observed a handful of times. V is TRBV7-9 and J is TRBJ2-2, with a tentative D call TRBD2 (6 bases). CDR1 and CDR2 (germline): SEHNR, FQNEAQ (reference sequence). CDR3 length: 14 residues. V lost 8 bases, J lost 7 bases, and 17 bases lay in between. The CDR3 bases are TGTGCCAGCCGCGGCAGCGGGTGGAGCGGGGAGCTGTTTTTT. This sequence encodes CASRGSGWSGELFF.

V usage is TRBV5-6 and J usage is TRBJ2-2; either TRBD1 or TRBD2 may supply D (5 bases each). Germline CDR1 reads SGHDT; CDR2 reads YYEEEE. This CDR3 is built from 15 residues. V gave up 4 bases and J gave up 0 bases, with 10 bases separating them. In nucleotides, the CDR3 is TGTGCCAGCAGCCGGGGCACTACGAACACCGGGGAGCTGTTTTTT. Protein: CASSRGTTNTGELFF.

The V call is TRBV5-1, the J call TRBJ2-7, with 11 bases lining up with TRBD1. The length of the CDR3 is 15 residues. Looked up from germline, CDR1 is SGHRS and CDR2 is YFSETQ. The trim removed 4 bases at V and 0 bases at J, leaving 3 bases unmatched. CDR3 sequence: CASSPGTGGSYEQYF. CDR3 bases: TGCGCCAGCAGCCCCGGGACAGGGGGCTCCTACGAGCAGTACTTC.

V gene TRBV19 combines with J gene TRBJ1-3, with D unresolved. Germline CDR1 reads LNHDA; CDR2 reads SQIVND (reference sequence). Between the trimmed V and J ends, which lost 11 bases and 1 base, there was a span of 12 bases. The CDR3 consists of 13 residues. CDR3 amino acids: CASKERSGNTIYF. The CDR3 nucleotides read TGTGCCTCGAAAGAGCGTTCTGGAAACACCATATATTTT.

The chain carries TRBV27 and TRBJ1-5; D is unresolved. The ends were cut back, 3 bases at V and 2 bases at J, with 11 bases in the middle. The length of the CDR3 is 15 residues. Per germline, CDR1 MNHEY and CDR2 SMNVEV (reference sequence). The CDR3 nucleotides read TGTGCCAGCAGTTTGGAAGGCATCGGCAATCAGCCCCAGCATTTT. Its protein is CASSLEGIGNQPQHF.

This rearrangement joins TRBV5-4 to TRBJ2-3, with a possible D match to TRBD2 (5 bases). Trimming stripped 5 bases from V and 2 bases from J, with 18 bases between. This CDR3 is built from 16 residues. The germline V gene has CDR1 SGHNT and CDR2 YYREEE (reference sequence). CDR3 in amino acids: CASRPAGQKLTDTQYF. DNA of the CDR3: TGTGCCAGCAGACCGGCGGGTCAGAAACTCACAGATACGCAGTATTTT.

The chain has TRBV5-8 and TRBJ1-5; D call uncertain. V lost 0 bases to trimming and J lost 3 bases, with 7 bases between them. The germline CDR1 and CDR2 sequences are SGHTS and YDEGEE. The CDR3 is 14 residues long. CDR3 bases: TGTGCCAGCAGCTTGGAGGAACCCAATCAGCCCCAGCATTTT. This sequence encodes CASSLEEPNQPQHF.